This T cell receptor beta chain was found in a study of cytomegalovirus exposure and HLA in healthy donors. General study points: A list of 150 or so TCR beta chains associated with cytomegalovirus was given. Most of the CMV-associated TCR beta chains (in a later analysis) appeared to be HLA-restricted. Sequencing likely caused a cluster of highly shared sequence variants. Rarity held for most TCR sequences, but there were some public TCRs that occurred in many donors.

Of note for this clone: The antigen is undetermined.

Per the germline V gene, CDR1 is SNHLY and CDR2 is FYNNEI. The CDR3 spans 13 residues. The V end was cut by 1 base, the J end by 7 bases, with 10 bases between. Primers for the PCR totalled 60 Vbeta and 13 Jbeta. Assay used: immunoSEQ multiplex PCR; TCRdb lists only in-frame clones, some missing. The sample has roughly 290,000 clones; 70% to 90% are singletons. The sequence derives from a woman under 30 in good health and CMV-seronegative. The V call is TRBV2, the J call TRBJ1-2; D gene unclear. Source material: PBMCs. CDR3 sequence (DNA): TGTGCCAGCAGTGAAGGTCCAGAGGCTGGCTACACCTTC. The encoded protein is CASSEGPEAGYTF.